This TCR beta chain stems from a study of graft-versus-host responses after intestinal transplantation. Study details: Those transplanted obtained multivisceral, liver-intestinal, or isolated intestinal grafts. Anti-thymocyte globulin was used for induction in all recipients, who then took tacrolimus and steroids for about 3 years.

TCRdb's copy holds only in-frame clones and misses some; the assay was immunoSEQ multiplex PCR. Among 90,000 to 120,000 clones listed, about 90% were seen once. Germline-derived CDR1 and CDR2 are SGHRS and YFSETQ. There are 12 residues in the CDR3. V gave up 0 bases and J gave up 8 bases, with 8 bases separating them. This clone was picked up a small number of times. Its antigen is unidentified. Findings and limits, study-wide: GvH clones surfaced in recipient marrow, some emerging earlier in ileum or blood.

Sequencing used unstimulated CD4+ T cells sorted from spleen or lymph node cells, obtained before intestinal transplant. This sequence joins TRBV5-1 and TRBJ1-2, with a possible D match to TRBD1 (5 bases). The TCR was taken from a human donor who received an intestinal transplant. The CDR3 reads CASSLEGQGYTF. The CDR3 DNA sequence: TGCGCCAGCAGCTTGGAGGGGCAAGGCTACACCTTC.